This record looks at one T cell receptor (beta chain) sequence and its context. The entry originates in a study of T cell changes during pregnancy in multiple sclerosis. Some clones are missing from TCRdb's copy, which holds only in-frame ones; the method was immunoSEQ multiplex PCR. The table has more than 40,000 clones, over 90% seen once. Between the trimmed V and J ends, which lost 7 bases and 6 bases, there was a span of 18 bases. The CDR3 covers 14 residues. The germline V gene has CDR1 LNHDA and CDR2 SQIVND (reference sequence). The V and J genes are TRBV19 and TRBJ1-2, with D tentatively TRBD1 (6 bases). The clonotype was recovered from a female donor with multiple sclerosis, enrolled in a pregnancy study. The starting material was CD8+ T cells from peripheral blood mononuclear cells, obtained in the third trimester of pregnancy. CDR3: CASNKGEVFDGYTF. In nucleotides, the CDR3 is TGTGCCAGTAATAAGGGGGAAGTCTTTGATGGCTACACCTTC.